This T cell receptor beta chain was profiled in a study of Graves' ophthalmopathy and Graves' hyperthyroidism. Points from the study as a whole: Most expanded thyroid clonotypes above 0.001 frequency also appeared in blood.

Germline V gene data show CDR1 as SQVTM and CDR2 as ANQGSEA. V was pared by 3 bases and J by 7 bases, with 10 bases between. This CDR3 has 12 residues. As regards this clonotype: The antigen remains undetermined.

The authors amplified TCR beta CDR3 regions, and they did so from RNA transcripts for repertoire sequencing. Second-round multiplex PCR came after first-round RT-PCR with HTBI primers. Each CDR3 protein gets one entry after TCRdb re-called the multiplex PCR reads with MiXCR. Of over a million distinct CDR3 sequences listed, roughly 35% are singletons. Uncontrolled infections, other autoimmune diseases, pregnancy or lactation barred patients from enrollment. This rearrangement joins TRBV29-1 to TRBJ2-1; D remains ambiguous. Sequencing was performed on peripheral blood or thyroid tissue (not recorded which). The source of this sequence is an adult man with Graves' hyperthyroidism. The CDR3 reads CSVETKRNEQFF. The CDR3 bases are TGCAGCGTTGAGACAAAGAGGAATGAGCAGTTCTTC.